This paragraph covers one TCR beta chain sequence. The CDR3 spans 15 residues. CDR1 is PRHDT and CDR2 is FYEKMQ in the germline V gene (reference sequence). The J segment lost 5 bases and the V segment lost 5 bases, leaving 9 bases of the junction unmatched. Profiled with immunoSEQ multiplex PCR; TCRdb holds only in-frame clones, not every one. The repertoire has 150,000 or so clones, about 85% of them found once; the top ten carry about 5.8%. These data belong to a study of blood T cell repertoires in COVID-19. The sequence was collected from a woman between 45 and 60 years old with COVID-19, enrolled during active disease. The J gene is TRBJ2-5, the V gene TRBV13, with 9 bases fitting TRBD1. The sample was peripheral blood. CDR3 in amino acids: CASSKAGTGKETQYF. For the CDR3, the DNA is TGTGCCAGCAGCAAGGCCGGGACAGGGAAGGAGACCCAGTACTTC. The variable domain in full, with the rest retrieved from reference TRBV13 and TRBJ2-5, is AAGVIQSPRHLIKEKRETATLKCYPIPRHDTVYWYQQGPGQDPQFLISFYEKMQSDKGSIPDRFSAQQFSDYHSELNMSSLELGDSALYFCASSKAGTGKETQYFGPGTRLLVL.